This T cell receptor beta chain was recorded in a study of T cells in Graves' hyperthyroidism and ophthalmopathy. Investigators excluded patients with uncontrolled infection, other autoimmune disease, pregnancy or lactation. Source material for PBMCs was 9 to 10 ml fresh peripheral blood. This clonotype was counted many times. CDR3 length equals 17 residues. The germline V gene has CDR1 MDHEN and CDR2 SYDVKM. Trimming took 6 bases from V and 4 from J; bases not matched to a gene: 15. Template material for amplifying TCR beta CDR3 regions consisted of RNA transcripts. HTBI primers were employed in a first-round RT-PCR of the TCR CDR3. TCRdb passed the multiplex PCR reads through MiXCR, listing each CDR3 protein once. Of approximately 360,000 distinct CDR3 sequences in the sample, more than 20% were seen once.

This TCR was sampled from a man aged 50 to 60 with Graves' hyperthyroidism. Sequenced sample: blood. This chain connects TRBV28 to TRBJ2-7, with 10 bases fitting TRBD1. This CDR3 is CASSEWGRGQGGYEQYF. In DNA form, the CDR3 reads TGTGCCAGCAGCGAATGGGGAAGAGGACAGGGGGGGTACGAGCAGTACTTC.